The 29 T cell receptor beta chains listed next were all sequenced from one sample in a study of blood T cell repertoires in COVID-19. Here immunoSEQ multiplex PCR was the method, and the copy in TCRdb shows in-frame clones only, minus some. Of around 140,000 clones detected, approximately 88% appear once; the ten largest clones hold about 1.8%. Sequenced material: peripheral blood. The source is a woman between 50 and 59 years old with acute or convalescent COVID-19.

This chain joins TRBV28 and TRBJ2-1, with TRBD1 matching over 7 bases. The CDR3 has 19 amino acids. Looked up from germline, CDR1 is MDHEN and CDR2 is SYDVKM. V shed 4 bases, J shed 0 bases, and the junction held 15 bases outside the gene matches. CDR3 nucleotides: TGTGCCAGCAGTTCCGTCTCCGGGACAGCATATTACTCCTACAATGAGCAGTTCTTC. Translated, it gives CASSSVSGTAYYSYNEQFF.

The chain has TRBV2 and TRBJ1-5; 7 bases map to TRBD1. The germline gives CDR1 SNHLY, CDR2 FYNNEI. The ends lost 5 bases at V and 7 bases at J; junction bases unmatched: 5. The CDR3 sequence is 13 residues long. The CDR3 reads CASSPTGYQPQHF. In nucleotides, the CDR3 is TGTGCCAGCAGTCCGACAGGGTACCAGCCCCAGCATTTT.

The chain recombines TRBV2 with TRBJ1-1, with D possibly TRBD1 on 5 matching bases. The CDR3 length is 12 residues. Germline CDR1 is SNHLY and CDR2 is FYNNEI. The V end lost 3 bases, the J end lost 4 bases, and 6 bases lay between the germline ends. CDR3 protein: CASSETATEAFF. The CDR3 nucleotides are TGTGCCAGCAGTGAGACAGCCACTGAAGCTTTCTTT.

The V gene is TRBV11-2, the J gene TRBJ1-5; the match to TRBD1 covers 7 bases. CDR3 length equals 13 residues. Trimming at V came to 5 bases and at J to 7 bases, leaving 5 bases not matched to a gene. Germline loops: CDR1 SGHAT, CDR2 FQNNGV. The CDR3 sequence is CASSQDRDQPQHF. The CDR3 DNA sequence: TGTGCCAGCAGCCAAGACAGGGACCAGCCCCAGCATTTT.

In this sample, this clone turned up once. This chain links TRBV3-1 (or the pseudogene TRBV3-2) with TRBJ2-5, with 9 bases fitting TRBD2. Germline trimming cut 4 bases from V and 3 bases from J; bases unmatched to any gene: 0. The CDR3 loop spans 13 amino acids. The germline V gene encodes CDR1 LGHDT and CDR2 YNNKEL (reference sequence). CDR3 protein: CASSPSGKETQYF. The CDR3 DNA follows: TGTGCCAGCAGCCCTAGCGGGAAAGAGACCCAGTACTTC.

The chain carries TRBV7-9 and TRBJ1-1, with D possibly matching TRBD1 (5 bases). Trimming cost V 5 bases and J 2 bases, with 18 bases left between them. CDR1 and CDR2 (germline): SEHNR, FQNEAQ (reference sequence). The CDR3 consists of 16 residues. The CDR3, as DNA: TGTGCCAGCAGCCCAGGGCTAGGAGGGGACAACACTGAAGCTTTCTTT. Translating it yields CASSPGLGGDNTEAFF. The complete variable domain, with remaining parts taken from reference TRBV7-9 and TRBJ1-1, reads DTGVSQNPRHKITKRGQNVTFRCDPISEHNRLYWYRQTLGQGPEFLTYFQNEAQLEKSRLLSDRFSAERPKGSFSTLEIQRTEQGDSAMYLCASSPGLGGDNTEAFFGQGTRLTVV.

This clone was recorded only once. The chain is built from TRBV11-1 and TRBJ2-1; TRBD2 aligns across 9 bases. CDR3 length: 16 residues. V dropped 2 bases and J dropped 4; count of bases not matched to a gene: 6. The germline CDR1 and CDR2 sequences are SGHAT and FQDESV (reference sequence). The CDR3 nucleotides read TGTGCCAGCAGCTTAATGGGACTAGCAAAGTACAATGAGCAGTTCTTC. This gives the protein CASSLMGLAKYNEQFF.

The chain uses TRBV6-6 and TRBJ2-2; the match to TRBD1 covers 7 bases. This CDR3 region has 16 residues. In germline, CDR1 is MNHNY, CDR2 SVGAGI (reference sequence). After removal of 3 bases from V and 0 bases from J, the junction contained 4 bases not matched to a gene. In DNA, the CDR3 is TGTGCCAGCAGTTATGGAACAGGGGCGAACACCGGGGAGCTGTTTTTT. Its protein is CASSYGTGANTGELFF.

CDR3 DNA sequence: TGTGCCAGCAGTTTCGGGGGAAATTCACCCCTCCACTTT. It codes for CASSFGGNSPLHF. This chain uses TRBV9 with TRBJ1-6; TRBD1 is a possible D gene (5 bases). Trimming cost V 5 bases and J 7 bases, with 10 bases left between them. Per the germline V gene, CDR1 is SGDLS and CDR2 is YYNGEE. The CDR3 spans 13 residues.

The V gene is TRBV25-1, the J gene TRBJ2-5; D might be TRBD2 (6 bases). Trimming shortened V by 5 bases and J by 13 bases, and 20 bases separated the two germline ends. The CDR3 totals 13 residues. Germline V gives CDR1 MGHDK, CDR2 SYGVNS. The CDR3 spells CASSSPWDFLWYF. The CDR3 DNA follows: TGTGCCAGCAGTTCTCCTTGGGACTTTCTATGGTACTTC. Drawing the rest from reference TRBV25-1 and TRBJ2-5, the complete variable domain is EADIYQTPRYLVIGTGKKITLECSQTMGHDKMYWYQQDPGMELHLIHYSYGVNSTEKGDLSSESTVSRIRTEHFPLTLESARPSHTSQYLCASSSPWDFLWYFGPGTRLLVL.

The chain employs TRBV6-5 and TRBJ2-7; 9 bases are shared with TRBD1. The CDR3 is 14 residues long. After removal of 6 bases from V and 3 bases from J, the junction contained 6 bases not matched to a gene. Germline lookup yields CDR1 MNHEY and CDR2 SVGAGI. CDR3 region: CASRDRDRDYEQYF. The CDR3 DNA is TGTGCCAGCAGGGATAGGGACAGGGACTACGAGCAGTACTTC.

About this clone itself: Distinct nucleotide sequences in the sample also encode this CDR3. This rearrangement joins TRBV11-2 to TRBJ1-5; D gene uncertain. V lost 1 base to trimming and J lost 4 bases, with 5 bases between them. CDR1 SGHAT and CDR2 FQNNGV come from the germline V gene. The CDR3 totals 13 residues. The CDR3 DNA reads TGTGCCAGCAGCTTAGCTCTTAATCAGCCCCAGCATTTT. Residues: CASSLALNQPQHF.

The rearrangement uses TRBV18 and TRBJ1-1; no clear D gene. The V and J ends lost 0 bases and 0 bases respectively, with 8 bases between them. Germline assignment: CDR1 KGHSH and CDR2 LQKENI. The CDR3 sequence is 15 residues long. This chain's CDR3 is CASSPPMGLNTEAFF. CDR3 nucleotide sequence: TGTGCCAGCTCACCACCGATGGGCCTGAACACTGAAGCTTTCTTT. The complete variable domain, with remaining parts taken from reference TRBV18 and TRBJ1-1, reads NAGVMQNPRHLVRRRGQEARLRCSPMKGHSHVYWYRQLPEEGLKFMVYLQKENIIDESGMPKERFSAEFPKEGPSILRIQQVVRGDSAAYFCASSPPMGLNTEAFFGQGTRLTVV.

The CDR3: CASSAGTSGIRTDTQYF. In nucleotides, the CDR3 is TGTGCCAGCAGTGCCGGGACTAGCGGGATCCGCACAGATACGCAGTATTTT. This sequence joins TRBV6-1 and TRBJ2-3; 13 bases match TRBD2. The CDR3 is made up of 17 amino acids. CDR1 is MNHNS and CDR2 is SASEGT in the germline V gene. With 4 bases clipped from V and 1 base from J, the junction kept 5 bases outside the gene matches.

The rearrangement links TRBV28 to TRBJ1-3; D is possibly TRBD1 (5 bases). The CDR3 length is 16 residues. Germline assignment: CDR1 MDHEN and CDR2 SYDVKM. Trimming stripped 6 bases from V and 0 bases from J, with 15 bases between. In DNA form, the CDR3 reads TGTGCCAGCAGCCCCCACTTACAGGACTCTGGAAACACCATATATTTT. It encodes CASSPHLQDSGNTIYF.

This chain links TRBV7-9 with TRBJ2-5; 7 bases are a match to TRBD2. This CDR3 region has 14 residues. The germline V gene encodes CDR1 SEHNR and CDR2 FQNEAQ (reference sequence). With 0 bases clipped from V and 2 bases from J, the junction kept 0 bases outside the gene matches. The CDR3 DNA reads TGTGCCAGCAGCTTAGCGGGAGGGCAAGAGACCCAGTACTTC. Translating gives CASSLAGGQETQYF.

A word on this clone: The sample has other DNA sequences that encode this CDR3 too. The chain has TRBV7-9 and TRBJ1-2; tentative D call: TRBD1 (5 bases). The CDR3 totals 12 residues. Germline V gene data show CDR1 as SEHNR and CDR2 as FQNEAQ (reference sequence). V shed 3 bases and J shed 5 bases, with 7 bases lying between them. Here the CDR3 reads CASSLGGYGYTF. The CDR3 bases are TGTGCCAGCAGCTTGGGGGGGTATGGCTACACCTTC.

The J gene is TRBJ2-7, the V gene TRBV29-1; the match to TRBD1 covers 7 bases. Germline CDR1 is SQVTM and CDR2 is ANQGSEA. The CDR3 contains 14 residues. The V and J ends lost 7 bases and 1 base, in that order; junction bases with no gene match: 10. CDR3 sequence (DNA): TGCAGCGCCACCGGTGGACAGGAATCCTACGAGCAGTACTTC. Residues: CSATGGQESYEQYF.

The chain combines TRBV6-5 with TRBJ1-4; the match to TRBD1 covers 7 bases. The CDR3 extends over 16 amino acids. Trimming removed 2 bases from V and 3 bases from J; junction bases left unmatched: 6. Germline CDR1 MNHEY, CDR2 SVGAGI. The CDR3 coding sequence is TGTGCCAGCAGTTACGCCTCGGGACAGCCTAATGAAAAACTGTTTTTT. Translating it yields CASSYASGQPNEKLFF.

The chain recombines TRBV6-1 with TRBJ2-2; 9 bases are shared with TRBD2. V was clipped by 2 bases and J by 5 bases; unmatched bases: 9. Germline CDR1 MNHNS, CDR2 SASEGT. The CDR3 length is 17 residues. The DNA of the CDR3 is TGTGCCAGCAGTGAACGGGCCGCGGGGGGGCTTACCGGGGAGCTGTTTTTT. Its protein is CASSERAAGGLTGELFF.

At least ten counts were recorded for this clone. The chain couples TRBV28 to TRBJ1-5; 8 bases align to TRBD1. Germline V lookup: CDR1 MDHEN, CDR2 SYDVKM. CDR3 length: 15 amino acids. V trimming: 4 bases; J trimming: 3 bases; junction bases outside the gene matches: 5. The CDR3 protein is CASSYYRGNNQPQHF. The DNA for the CDR3 is TGTGCCAGCAGTTACTACAGGGGGAACAATCAGCCCCAGCATTTT.

This clone was observed once. This sequence joins TRBV25-1 and TRBJ1-5; 10 bases are shared with TRBD1. The CDR3 loop spans 14 amino acids. Germline V gene sequence: CDR1 MGHDK, CDR2 SYGVNS. The V segment lost 2 bases and the J segment 7 bases; nucleotides outside the gene matches: 2. As DNA, the CDR3 is TGTGCCAGCAGTGAAGGGACAGGGGCCCAGCCCCAGCATTTT. Amino acids: CASSEGTGAQPQHF.

The table lists this clone with a few counts. The V gene is TRBV12-3 or TRBV12-4, the J gene TRBJ1-1; a weak D match, TRBD1 (5 bases). The CDR3 is 12 residues long. V shed 4 bases and J shed 3 bases, with 6 bases lying between them. The DNA for the CDR3 is TGTGCCAGCAGTTGGGACTACACTGAAGCTTTCTTT. This sequence encodes CASSWDYTEAFF.

The chain recombines TRBV5-1 with TRBJ2-7; D is perhaps TRBD2 (6 bases). Germline assignment: CDR1 SGHRS and CDR2 YFSETQ. The CDR3 consists of 13 residues. V was cut by 0 bases and J by 7 bases, with 11 bases left in between. Written as DNA, the CDR3 is TGCGCCAGCAGCTTGGCCTTCGCGGGGGAGCAGTACTTC. This gives the protein CASSLAFAGEQYF.

The genes are TRBV30 and TRBJ2-2, with 8 bases lining up with TRBD1. From germline, CDR1 is GTSNPN and CDR2 SVGIG (reference sequence). V shed 0 bases and J 5 bases; nucleotides not matched to a gene: 2. The CDR3 loop spans 14 amino acids. The CDR3 region is CAWSVQGGTGELFF. DNA for the CDR3: TGTGCCTGGAGTGTACAGGGGGGAACCGGGGAGCTGTTTTTT. Using reference TRBV30 and TRBJ2-2 for the parts outside the CDR3, the full variable domain is SQTIHQWPATLVQPVGSPLSLECTVEGTSNPNLYWYRQAAGRGLQLLFYSVGIGQISSEVPQNLSASRPQDRQFILSSKKLLLSDSGFYLCAWSVQGGTGELFFGEGSRLTVL.

V and J are TRBV24-1 and TRBJ2-5; TRBD1 aligns across 7 bases. V shed 3 bases, J shed 5 bases, and the junction held 5 bases outside the gene matches. The CDR3 totals 14 residues. Germline V gene sequence: CDR1 KGHDR, CDR2 SFDVKD. Here the CDR3 DNA reads TGTGCCACCAGTGATAGAGGGGGCTGGGAGACCCAGTACTTC. The encoded protein is CATSDRGGWETQYF.

The V gene is TRBV18, the J gene TRBJ1-1, with D possibly TRBD1 on 6 matching bases. The ends were cut back, 3 bases at V and 0 bases at J, with 14 bases in the middle. Germline CDR1 KGHSH, CDR2 LQKENI. This CDR3 is 16 amino acids long. The CDR3 region is CASSPRGAEMNTEAFF. The CDR3 DNA reads TGTGCCAGCTCACCGCGGGGGGCGGAAATGAACACTGAAGCTTTCTTT.

This chain links TRBV3-1 (or the pseudogene TRBV3-2) with TRBJ2-3, with D unclear. Germline CDR1 and CDR2: LGHDT and YNNKEL (reference sequence). CDR3 length equals 13 residues. Trimming pared 1 base from V and 2 bases from J, leaving 4 bases between. The CDR3 here is CASSQVNTDTQYF. CDR3 nucleotide sequence: TGTGCCAGCAGCCAAGTTAACACAGATACGCAGTATTTT.

The chain links TRBV6-5 to TRBJ1-5; D gene unclear. Germline values: CDR1 MNHEY, CDR2 SVGAGI. Trimming removed 6 bases at V and 0 bases at J, with 6 bases between. CDR3 length: 13 residues. This CDR3 is CASRRDSNQPQHF. The CDR3 DNA is TGTGCCAGCAGACGGGATAGCAATCAGCCCCAGCATTTT.